This T cell receptor beta chain was obtained from a study of Ad26.COV2.S vaccination and SARS-CoV-2 variants (dated by TCRdb to the early 2020s). Background on the whole study: Vaccine-arm donors were drawn from COV1001, a multicentre, randomized, double-blind, placebo-controlled phase I-IIa trial of Ad26.COV2.S in healthy adults. Dosing of Ad26.COV2.S was intramuscular, at either 5x10^10 or 1x10^11 viral particles, delivered as one shot or as two shots spaced 56 days apart. The specificity and breadth of SARS-CoV-2-reactive T cell receptors after Ad26.COV2.S vaccination were assessed by TCRbeta repertoire sequencing. The TCR-sequenced set comprised around 30 samples: around 20 Ad26.COV2.S vaccine recipients, 5 placebo recipients and 8 SARS-CoV-2 convalescent individuals. Trial participants were randomized into five groups of five: low-dose or high-dose Ad26.COV2.S given once or twice, or placebo on both occasions. Investigators did not know the trial group allocation while performing experiments and assessing outcomes. Points the paper makes about the study in general: Higher spike-specific TCR breadth was observed in Ad26.COV2.S recipients than in placebo recipients (P = 0.0014). The study was not powered for comparison of responses between vaccine doses or regimens. According to the authors, total T cell responses may have been underestimated by the TCR breadth and depth analyses. After vaccination, substantial breadth of spike-specific CD8+ and CD4+ T cell responses was reported. Vaccine and placebo recipients had similar non-spike TCR breadth, a finding consistent with the vaccine containing only spike.

Read against the paper, the sample's treatment or condition label means: about 20 received Ad26.COV2.S at low or high dose, single or two shots; a few received placebo; per-sample allocation not given. For vaccine and placebo recipients, repertoires were sequenced using samples collected on day 63 after the first injection. Between 29 July and 7 August 2020, Cohort 1b enrolled about 27 adults aged 18-55 years at one site in Boston, USA. Ad26.COV2.S was a replication-incompetent adenovirus type 26 vector expressing a prefusion-stabilized SARS-CoV-2 spike protein from the original Wuhan strain. The immunoSEQ Assay was used to sequence TCRbeta CDR3 regions. After extraction, genomic DNA underwent amplification by bias-controlled multiplex PCR, followed by high-throughput sequencing. Per the original workflow: Collapsing and filtering of sequences were performed to quantify the absolute abundance of each unique TCRbeta CDR3 region. T cell fraction was estimated by normalizing TCRbeta template counts to usable DNA, which was measured by amplifying reference genes present in all nucleated cells. Repertoire TCRs were annotated as SARS-CoV-2-specific when V gene, CDR3 amino acid sequence and J gene were exactly matched to a known reactive TCR set. The reference SARS-CoV-2 TCR set was derived from MIRA and filtered for enrichment in COVID-19-positive ImmuneCODE repertoires, a step that removed public or cross-reactive TCRs. Using the MIRA antigens, annotated TCRs were further analysed by specific ORF or by position within an ORF. Breadth was defined as annotated unique rearrangements over total unique productive rearrangements; depth was the summed frequency of those rearrangements. Group comparisons of TCR breadth used two-sided Wilcoxon rank-sum tests. TCRdb took over this immuneACCESS table, retaining in-frame rearrangements with V and J assigned. Such tables are incomplete; in checked studies, under half of the missing clones stem from an unresolved V gene, and the remainder is unexplained. The V and J calls and the clone size are those of that table, but D and trimming were determined from the DNA. In all, the sample holds about 680,000 clones, and about 90% of those were seen once. The ten largest clones capture approximately 1.5% of the sample.

Looking up the germline V gene (reference sequence) yields CDR1 SGHKS and CDR2 YYEKEE. Trimming costs V 4 bases and J 7 bases, and their ends lie 16 bases apart. From the cysteine up to the phenylalanine, the CDR3 has a length of 14 residues. Of the read, only the CDR3 DNA is kept; its 42 bases are in frame from base 1. Concerning this clone: Its cognate antigen has yet to be identified. No per-base quality is available; no much larger clone lies one base away.

Sequenced here: peripheral blood, sampled in a trial of Ad26.COV2.S vaccine versus placebo. The receptor was isolated from a person aged 18 to 65 who received the Ad26.COV2.S COVID-19 vaccine or a placebo. The rearrangement combines TRBV5-5 with TRBJ2-3, and perhaps TRBD2 as D gene, on 5 matching bases. CDR3 region: CASSPLTERNTQYF. In nucleotides, the sequence is TGTGCCAGCAGCCCTCTGACGGAGCGGAATACGCAGTATTTT.